Following are 5 T cell receptor beta chains from one sample sequenced in a study of spatial heterogeneity in lung cancer. Time point: sample taken at primary tumor resection. TCRs were sequenced from unsorted whole RNA of tumor, nontumor lung or PBMC. TCRdb passed the 5' RACE reads through MiXCR, listing each CDR3 protein once. The table has 45,000 or so distinct CDR3 sequences, about 11% seen once. The specimen was PBMCs, collected at surgery. All receptors derive from a female donor with early-stage non-small cell lung cancer.

This clonotype was seen many times. V and J are TRBV6-5 and TRBJ1-2, with 9 bases fitting TRBD1. J lost 1 base, V lost 6 bases, and 6 bases had no gene match. Germline assignment: CDR1 MNHEY and CDR2 SVGAGI. The CDR3 is 15 residues long. Written as DNA, the CDR3 is TGTGCCAGCAGCCCAGGGACAGGGTTTAACTATGGCTACACCTTC. This gives the protein CASSPGTGFNYGYTF.

This clonotype was counted many times. The chain carries TRBV28 and TRBJ2-5; D call uncertain. V was clipped by 1 base and J by 9 bases, with 12 bases between them. Germline V gives CDR1 MDHEN, CDR2 SYDVKM. There are 13 residues in the CDR3. The CDR3 protein is CASSLSHTPSQYF. The CDR3 coding sequence is TGTGCCAGCAGTTTATCCCACACCCCATCCCAGTACTTC.

CDR3 nucleotides: TGCAGTGCGGGGAAGACAGAAATTAATGAAAAACTGTTTTTT. Its translation is CSAGKTEINEKLFF. The V call is TRBV20-1, the J call TRBJ1-4; TRBD1 might be the D (5 bases). Germline-derived CDR1 and CDR2 are DFQATT and SNEGSKA (reference sequence). Between the trimmed V and J ends, which lost 6 bases and 4 bases, there was a span of 15 bases. The CDR3 is 14 residues long.

The sample holds a few counts of this clonotype. The chain uses TRBV2 and TRBJ1-1; TRBD1 might be the D (6 bases). The length of the CDR3 is 14 residues. Germline CDR1 reads SNHLY; CDR2 reads FYNNEI. Trimming left V 7 bases short and J 3 bases short, with 15 bases between. CDR3 in amino acids: CASKITGGDTEAFF. For the CDR3, the DNA is TGTGCCAGCAAGATCACGGGGGGCGACACTGAAGCTTTCTTT.

This clonotype was observed a handful of times. V is TRBV27 and J is TRBJ2-2, with D possibly called TRBD1 or TRBD2 (5 bases each). CDR3 size: 18 residues. The V end lost 3 bases, the J end lost 4 bases, and 21 bases lay between the germline ends. The germline V gene encodes CDR1 MNHEY and CDR2 SMNVEV (reference sequence). The chain's CDR3 is CASSFPPGRTDSTGELFF. CDR3 DNA sequence: TGTGCCAGCAGTTTCCCCCCGGGACGGACTGACTCCACCGGGGAGCTGTTTTTT.